These 25 T cell receptor beta chains were all obtained from the same sample, sequenced in a study of blood T cell repertoires in COVID-19. Here immunoSEQ multiplex PCR was the method, and the copy in TCRdb shows in-frame clones only, minus some. The data hold more than 95,000 clones, with just over 85% observed a single time. Source material: peripheral blood. Source of these receptors: a human donor in a cohort sampled during active COVID-19.

This clone was found once. The V call is TRBV6-2 or TRBV6-3, the J call TRBJ2-2; 12 bases map to TRBD2. Germline assignment: CDR1 MNHEY and CDR2 SVGEGT. The length of the CDR3 is 18 residues. V dropped 0 bases and J dropped 1; count of bases not matched to a gene: 3. CDR3 amino acids: CASSYSRGLAGNTGELFF. CDR3 nucleotide sequence: TGTGCCAGCAGTTACTCGCGGGGACTAGCGGGGAACACCGGGGAGCTGTTTTTT.

This chain connects TRBV5-1 to TRBJ2-3, with a possible D match to TRBD2 (6 bases). The germline gives CDR1 SGHRS, CDR2 YFSETQ. Trimming took off 7 bases at V and 2 bases at J, with 14 bases between the two ends. The length of the CDR3 is 14 residues. The DNA for the CDR3 is TGCGCCAGCCATCCCGGGAGCAACACAGATACGCAGTATTTT. Its translation: CASHPGSNTDTQYF.

This sequence joins TRBV7-9 and TRBJ1-2, with TRBD1 matching over 7 bases. The CDR3 extends over 14 amino acids. Looked up from germline, CDR1 is SEHNR and CDR2 is FQNEAQ (reference sequence). J was trimmed by 4 bases and V by 1 base; bases with no gene match: 3. This CDR3 is CASSLVGGAYGYTF. DNA for the CDR3: TGTGCCAGCAGCTTAGTAGGGGGCGCCTATGGCTACACCTTC.

J is TRBJ2-1 and V is TRBV5-4, with D possibly matching TRBD2 (5 bases). The CDR3 totals 16 residues. Between the trimmed V and J ends, which lost 5 bases and 0 bases, there was a span of 15 bases. Germline loops: CDR1 SGHNT, CDR2 YYREEE (reference sequence). The DNA for the CDR3 is TGTGCCAGCAGGCCCAAGGTGGGAGTCTCCTACAATGAGCAGTTCTTC. Amino acid sequence: CASRPKVGVSYNEQFF.

CDR3 coding DNA: TGTGCCAGCAGCTTGGACAGGGGGGCGTACACTGAAGCTTTCTTT. Amino acid sequence: CASSLDRGAYTEAFF. The chain carries TRBV5-4 and TRBJ1-1; 8 bases are a match to TRBD1. J was trimmed by 3 bases and V by 0 bases; bases with no gene match: 4. CDR1 and CDR2 (germline): SGHNT, YYREEE (reference sequence). This CDR3 has 15 residues.

This clone was recorded only once. The J gene is TRBJ1-2, the V gene TRBV6-6; 7 nucleotides line up with TRBD1. This CDR3 region has 12 residues. Trimming removed 8 bases from V and 3 bases from J; junction bases left unmatched: 3. CDR1 is MNHNY and CDR2 is SVGAGI in the germline V gene (reference sequence). The CDR3 sequence is CASHRGDYGYTF. CDR3 DNA: TGTGCCAGCCACAGGGGCGACTATGGCTACACCTTC.

J is TRBJ1-1 and V is TRBV6-2 or TRBV6-3, with TRBD1 matching over 9 bases. The germline V gene has CDR1 MNHEY and CDR2 SVGEGT. V was clipped by 2 bases and J by 5 bases; unmatched bases: 3. The CDR3 is 14 residues long. The CDR3 coding sequence is TGTGCCAGCAGTTACGGGACAGGGAGGACTGAAGCTTTCTTT. Amino acids: CASSYGTGRTEAFF.

The chain carries TRBV5-1 and TRBJ2-7, with D possibly matching TRBD1 (5 bases). The CDR3 spans 15 residues. The V gene's germline CDR1 is SGHRS and CDR2 YFSETQ. V lost 2 bases to trimming and J lost 0 bases, with 12 bases between them. CDR3 sequence (DNA): TGCGCCAGCAGCTTAGGGGCCCCAAGCTCCTACGAGCAGTACTTC. This codes for CASSLGAPSSYEQYF. The full variable domain, rest sourced from reference TRBV5-1 and TRBJ2-7, is KAGVTQTPRYLIKTRGQQVTLSCSPISGHRSVSWYQQTPGQGLQFLFEYFSETQRNKGNFPGRFSGRQFSNSRSEMNVSTLELGDSALYLCASSLGAPSSYEQYFGPGTRLTVT.

The chain carries TRBV2 and TRBJ2-3, with TRBD2 matching 7 bases. The J segment lost 4 bases and the V segment lost 2 bases, leaving 9 bases of the junction unmatched. The CDR3 loop spans 16 amino acids. Per the germline V gene, CDR1 is SNHLY and CDR2 is FYNNEI. In DNA, the CDR3 is TGTGCCAGCAGTGAACTAGCGGCCCTACTTGCAGATACGCAGTATTTT. The encoded protein is CASSELAALLADTQYF. The full variable domain, with the rest looked up from reference TRBV2 and TRBJ2-3, is EPEVTQTPSHQVTQMGQEVILRCVPISNHLYFYWYRQILGQKVEFLVSFYNNEISEKSEIFDDQFSVERPDGSNFTLKIRSTKLEDSAMYFCASSELAALLADTQYFGPGTRLTVL.

The chain combines TRBV13 with TRBJ2-7, with D tentatively TRBD2 (7 bases). Looked up from germline, CDR1 is PRHDT and CDR2 is FYEKMQ (reference sequence). The CDR3 consists of 15 residues. V lost 5 bases to trimming and J lost 0 bases, with 14 bases between them. The chain's CDR3 is CASSPSRGASYEQYF. The CDR3 DNA is TGTGCCAGCAGCCCCTCCCGGGGGGCCTCCTACGAGCAGTACTTC.

This clone is a singleton in its sample. The chain uses TRBV4-1 and TRBJ2-5; 7 bases match TRBD1. Trimming took 1 base from V and 1 from J; bases not matched to a gene: 3. Germline V lookup: CDR1 MGHRA, CDR2 YSYEKL. This CDR3 is 15 amino acids long. CDR3 nucleotides: TGCGCCAGCAGCCAAGCGAACAGGGGCCAAGAGACCCAGTACTTC. Translating it yields CASSQANRGQETQYF.

CDR3 DNA: TGTGCCAGCTCACCACGGGACAGGGGCGACGAGCAGTACTTC. It codes for CASSPRDRGDEQYF. This sequence joins TRBV18 and TRBJ2-7; 10 bases agree with TRBD1. The V and J ends lost 1 base and 5 bases, in that order; junction bases with no gene match: 2. CDR1 KGHSH and CDR2 LQKENI come from the germline V gene. The CDR3 contains 14 residues.

The chain joins TRBV19 to TRBJ1-5; 10 bases fit TRBD1. This CDR3 has 15 residues. The germline CDR1 and CDR2 sequences are LNHDA and SQIVND (reference sequence). V lost 4 bases and J lost 7; bases outside the gene matches: 7. The CDR3 sequence: CASSTRQGAGQPQHF. The CDR3 DNA reads TGTGCCAGTAGTACCAGACAGGGGGCAGGACAGCCCCAGCATTTT.

The chain uses TRBV12-3 or TRBV12-4 and TRBJ2-7, with D tentatively TRBD2 (5 bases). Trimming left V 8 bases short and J 7 bases short, with 18 bases between. The CDR3 consists of 13 residues. Written as DNA, the CDR3 is TGTGCCAGCGCCCCAGGAGAGGGCAGAGAGCAGTACTTC. Amino acid sequence: CASAPGEGREQYF.

This clone showed up just a few times. The chain carries TRBV28 and TRBJ2-7; TRBD1 matches 8 bases. Per germline, CDR1 MDHEN and CDR2 SYDVKM. The CDR3 is made up of 17 amino acids. J lost 2 bases, V lost 4 bases, and 13 bases had no gene match. Here the CDR3 reads CASSSRRTGSNTYEQYF. CDR3 DNA: TGTGCCAGCAGTTCCAGAAGGACAGGGTCCAACACCTACGAGCAGTACTTC.

This clone came up once. V is TRBV19 and J is TRBJ1-5; 8 bases map to TRBD1. The V gene end was trimmed by 10 bases and the J gene end by 0 bases; junction bases not matched to a gene: 20. Germline lookup yields CDR1 LNHDA and CDR2 SQIVND (reference sequence). CDR3 length equals 19 residues. DNA of the CDR3: TGTGCCACCACCCCCGGACAGGGACATCCAAGTTATAGCAATCAGCCCCAGCATTTT. Its translation is CATTPGQGHPSYSNQPQHF.

The chain is built from TRBV29-1 and TRBJ2-1; 11 positions match TRBD2. Trimming took 3 bases from V and 3 from J; bases not matched to a gene: 10. This CDR3 contains 17 residues. From germline, CDR1 is SQVTM and CDR2 ANQGSEA. The CDR3 region has the DNA TGCAGCGTTGATGGGAGAAGACTAGCGGGGAACTACAATGAGCAGTTCTTC. Residues: CSVDGRRLAGNYNEQFF.

The chain combines TRBV3-1 (or the pseudogene TRBV3-2) with TRBJ2-7, with 10 bases identical to TRBD1. V was clipped by 3 bases and J by 3 bases; unmatched bases: 2. Germline V gene sequence: CDR1 LGHDT, CDR2 YNNKEL (reference sequence). CDR3 length: 14 residues. The CDR3 DNA reads as TGTGCCAGCAGCCAGGGACAGGGGATCTACGAGCAGTACTTC. This translates into CASSQGQGIYEQYF.

The V gene is TRBV27, the J gene TRBJ2-5, with TRBD1 as a possible D gene (6 bases). The CDR3 is made up of 13 amino acids. Germline V CDR1 and CDR2: MNHEY, SMNVEV (reference sequence). V lost 3 bases to trimming and J lost 3 bases, with 8 bases between them. The CDR3 DNA follows: TGTGCCAGCAGTTTCTCAGGGGAAGAGACCCAGTACTTC. It translates to CASSFSGEETQYF.

This clone was detected only once. The chain recombines TRBV14 with TRBJ2-2; maybe TRBD2 (5 bases). V lost 1 base and J lost 5, with 14 bases in between. This CDR3 is built from 16 residues. The germline gives CDR1 SGHDN, CDR2 FVKESK. In DNA form, the CDR3 reads TGTGCCAGCAGCCAAGCGGTCCCCACGGGGACCGGGGAGCTGTTTTTT. Translation: CASSQAVPTGTGELFF.

The J gene is TRBJ2-7, the V gene TRBV11-2; the match to TRBD2 covers 9 bases. CDR1 and CDR2 (germline): SGHAT, FQNNGV. The V segment lost 6 bases and the J segment 2 bases; nucleotides outside the gene matches: 8. The length of the CDR3 is 15 residues. CDR3 residues: CASRLTGTSPYEQYF. Here the CDR3 DNA reads TGTGCCAGCAGATTGACAGGGACTAGCCCCTACGAGCAGTACTTC.

The V call is TRBV19, the J call TRBJ2-7; the match to TRBD1 covers 10 bases. The germline gives CDR1 LNHDA, CDR2 SQIVND (reference sequence). CDR3 size: 14 residues. The V and J ends lost 4 bases and 4 bases, in that order; junction bases with no gene match: 4. The CDR3 spells CASSRGQGRYEQYF. As DNA, the CDR3 is TGTGCCAGTAGTAGGGGACAGGGGAGGTACGAGCAGTACTTC.

The chain is built from TRBV5-1 and TRBJ1-1; 9 nucleotides line up with TRBD1. Germline V gene lookup returns CDR1 SGHRS and CDR2 YFSETQ. The CDR3 spans 19 residues. Trimming removed 4 bases from V and 4 bases from J; junction bases left unmatched: 20. This chain's CDR3 is CASSENDRDRVKWITEAFF. In DNA form, the CDR3 reads TGCGCCAGCAGCGAGAACGACCGGGACAGGGTAAAATGGATCACTGAAGCTTTCTTT.

The chain links TRBV15 to TRBJ2-5; 7 nucleotides line up with TRBD2. The CDR3 runs to 16 residues. With V trimmed by 1 base and J by 2 bases, 7 bases remained unmatched. Germline loops: CDR1 LNHNV, CDR2 YYDKDF (reference sequence). The CDR3 loop reads CATSRAPGLLQETQYF. Here the CDR3 DNA reads TGTGCCACCAGCAGAGCCCCGGGACTATTACAAGAGACCCAGTACTTC.

The chain combines TRBV9 with TRBJ2-1; 8 bases agree with TRBD2. The CDR3 loop spans 14 amino acids. Trimming took 3 bases from V and 6 from J; bases not matched to a gene: 5. Germline-derived CDR1 and CDR2 are SGDLS and YYNGEE. The CDR3 sequence: CASSDPGLVNEQFF. The CDR3 nucleotides read TGTGCCAGCAGCGATCCGGGACTAGTCAATGAGCAGTTCTTC.